This T cell receptor (beta chain) was sequenced for a study of OX40 agonist ivuxolimab in advanced cancers. Study context: An agonistic anti-OX40 (CD134) antibody, ivuxolimab, was used to treat the patients. Study observations and caveats: On average, a greater number of expanded clones characterised CD8+ T cells relative to CD4+.

As regards this clone: Its target is not known.

J lost 7 bases, V lost 4 bases, and 9 bases had no gene match. The CDR3 consists of 16 residues. The germline V gene encodes CDR1 MGHRA and CDR2 YSYEKL. Sequencing was performed with immunoSEQ multiplex PCR; in TCRdb, only in-frame clones are kept and a portion is missing. In the table there are about 90,000 clones, 75% to 90% of which are singletons. The sequence came from an adult with an advanced solid tumor such as melanoma, head and neck, liver or kidney cancer. V usage is TRBV4-1 and J usage is TRBJ1-4; 10 nucleotides match TRBD1. The material was CD4+ or CD8+ T cells sorted from blood, obtained in a trial of the OX40 agonist ivuxolimab. CDR3 residues: CASSRPTGGEGEKLFF. CDR3 in DNA: TGCGCCAGCAGCCGGCCGACAGGGGGCGAGGGTGAAAAACTGTTTTTT.